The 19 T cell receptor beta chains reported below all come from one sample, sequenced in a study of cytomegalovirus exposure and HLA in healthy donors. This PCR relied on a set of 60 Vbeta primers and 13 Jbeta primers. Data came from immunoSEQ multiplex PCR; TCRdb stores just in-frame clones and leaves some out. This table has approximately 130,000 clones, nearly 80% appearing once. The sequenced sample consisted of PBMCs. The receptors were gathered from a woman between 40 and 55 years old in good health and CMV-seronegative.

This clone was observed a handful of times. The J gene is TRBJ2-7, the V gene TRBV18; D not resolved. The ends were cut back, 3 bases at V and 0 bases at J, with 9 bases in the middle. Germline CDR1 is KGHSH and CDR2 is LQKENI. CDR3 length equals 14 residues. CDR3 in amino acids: CASSPVQTSYEQYF. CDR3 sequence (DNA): TGTGCCAGCTCACCTGTACAGACCTCCTACGAGCAGTACTTC.

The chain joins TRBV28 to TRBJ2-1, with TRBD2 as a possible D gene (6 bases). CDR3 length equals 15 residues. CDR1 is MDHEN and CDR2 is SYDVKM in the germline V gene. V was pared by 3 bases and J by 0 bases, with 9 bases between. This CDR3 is CASSFGGSSYNEQFF. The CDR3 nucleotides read TGTGCCAGCAGTTTTGGAGGGAGCTCCTACAATGAGCAGTTCTTC.

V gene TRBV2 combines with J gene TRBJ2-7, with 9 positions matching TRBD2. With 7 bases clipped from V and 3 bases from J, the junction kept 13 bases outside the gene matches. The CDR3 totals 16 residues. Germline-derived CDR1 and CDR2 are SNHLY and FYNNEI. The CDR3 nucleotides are TGTGCCAGCACTCGAAGGGGTCTAGCGGGGATCTACGAGCAGTACTTC. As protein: CASTRRGLAGIYEQYF.

The DNA of the CDR3 is TGCGCCAGCAGCTTGGCACTAGCGGGATTCAGGGATGAGCAGTTCTTC. This translates into CASSLALAGFRDEQFF. This chain uses TRBV5-1 with TRBJ2-1, with 10 nucleotides matching TRBD2. CDR3 length: 16 residues. Germline lookup yields CDR1 SGHRS and CDR2 YFSETQ. Unmatched junction bases numbered 8, after V lost 0 bases and J lost 8 bases.

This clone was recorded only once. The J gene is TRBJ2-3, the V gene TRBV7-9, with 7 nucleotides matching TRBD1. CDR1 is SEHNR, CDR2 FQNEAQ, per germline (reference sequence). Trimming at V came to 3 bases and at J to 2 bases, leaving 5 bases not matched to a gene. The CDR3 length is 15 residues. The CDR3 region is CASSLADRNTDTQYF. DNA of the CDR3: TGTGCCAGCAGCTTGGCGGACAGGAACACAGATACGCAGTATTTT.

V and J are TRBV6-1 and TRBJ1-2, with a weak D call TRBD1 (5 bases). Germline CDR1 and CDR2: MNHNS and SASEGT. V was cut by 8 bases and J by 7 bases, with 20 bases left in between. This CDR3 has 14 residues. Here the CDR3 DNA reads TGTGCCAGCGAACGGTGGAGGGGCGAGGGTGGCTACACCTTC. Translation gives CASERWRGEGGYTF.

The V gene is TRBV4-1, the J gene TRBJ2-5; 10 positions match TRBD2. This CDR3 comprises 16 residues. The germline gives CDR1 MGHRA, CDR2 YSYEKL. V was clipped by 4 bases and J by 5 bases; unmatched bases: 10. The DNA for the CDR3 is TGCGCCAGCAGCCCCGTCCCGGGACTAGCGCGGGAGACCCAGTACTTC. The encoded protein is CASSPVPGLARETQYF.

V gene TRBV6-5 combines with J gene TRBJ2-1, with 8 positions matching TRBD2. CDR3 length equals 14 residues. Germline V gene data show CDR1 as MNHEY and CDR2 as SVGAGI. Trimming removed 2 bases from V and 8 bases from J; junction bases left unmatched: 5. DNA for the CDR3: TGTGCCAGCAGTTACGGAGCGGGAGTCGATGAGCAGTTCTTC. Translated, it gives CASSYGAGVDEQFF.

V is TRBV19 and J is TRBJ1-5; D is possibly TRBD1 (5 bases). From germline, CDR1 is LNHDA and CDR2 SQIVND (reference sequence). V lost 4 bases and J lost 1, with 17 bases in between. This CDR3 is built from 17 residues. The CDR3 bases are TGTGCCAGTAGTACCCTGGGAGGGTGGGGGAGCAATCAGCCCCAGCATTTT. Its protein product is CASSTLGGWGSNQPQHF. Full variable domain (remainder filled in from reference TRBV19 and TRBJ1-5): DGGITQSPKYLFRKEGQNVTLSCEQNLNHDAMYWYRQDPGQGLRLIYYSQIVNDFQKGDIAEGYSVSREKKESFPLTVTSAQKNPTAFYLCASSTLGGWGSNQPQHFGDGTRLSIL.

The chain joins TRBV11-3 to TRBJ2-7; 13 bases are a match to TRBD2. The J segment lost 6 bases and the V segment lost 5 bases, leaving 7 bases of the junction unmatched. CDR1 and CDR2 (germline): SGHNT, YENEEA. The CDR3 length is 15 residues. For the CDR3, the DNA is TGTGCCAGCAGCCGGACTAGCGGGAGTGAATTCGAGCAGTACTTC. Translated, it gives CASSRTSGSEFEQYF.

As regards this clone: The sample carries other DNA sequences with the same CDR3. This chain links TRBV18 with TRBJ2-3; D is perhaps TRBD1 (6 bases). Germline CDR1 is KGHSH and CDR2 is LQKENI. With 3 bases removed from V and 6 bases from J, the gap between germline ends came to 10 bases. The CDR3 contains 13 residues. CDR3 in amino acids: CASSPGAGDTQYF. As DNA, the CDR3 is TGTGCCAGCTCACCGGGGGCAGGGGATACGCAGTATTTT.

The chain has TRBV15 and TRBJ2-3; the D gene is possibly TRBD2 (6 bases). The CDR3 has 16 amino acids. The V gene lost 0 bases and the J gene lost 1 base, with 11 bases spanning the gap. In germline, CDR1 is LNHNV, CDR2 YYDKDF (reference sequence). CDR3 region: CATSREDTGGTDTQYF. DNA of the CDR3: TGTGCCACCAGCAGAGAGGATACGGGGGGCACAGATACGCAGTATTTT.

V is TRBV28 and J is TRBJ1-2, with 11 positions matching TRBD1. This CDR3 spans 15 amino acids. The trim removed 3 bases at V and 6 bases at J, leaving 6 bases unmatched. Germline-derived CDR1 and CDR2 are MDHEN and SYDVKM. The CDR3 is CASSFLDRGQNGYTF. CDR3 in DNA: TGTGCCAGCAGTTTTCTGGACAGGGGGCAAAATGGCTACACCTTC.

This chain's CDR3 is CASSESGTGNTEAFF. CDR3 sequence (DNA): TGTGCCAGCAGTGAATCCGGGACAGGGAACACTGAAGCTTTCTTT. V usage is TRBV6-1 and J usage is TRBJ1-1, with 8 nucleotides matching TRBD1. The CDR3 has 15 amino acids. The germline V gene encodes CDR1 MNHNS and CDR2 SASEGT. Trimming at V came to 2 bases and at J to 1 base, leaving 3 bases not matched to a gene.

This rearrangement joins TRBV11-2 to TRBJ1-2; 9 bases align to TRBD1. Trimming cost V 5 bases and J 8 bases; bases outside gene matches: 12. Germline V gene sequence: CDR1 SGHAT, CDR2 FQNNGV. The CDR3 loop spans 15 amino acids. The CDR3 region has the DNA TGTGCCAGCAGCCCTACCGGACAGGGGAGTAGCGGCTACACCTTC. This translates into CASSPTGQGSSGYTF.

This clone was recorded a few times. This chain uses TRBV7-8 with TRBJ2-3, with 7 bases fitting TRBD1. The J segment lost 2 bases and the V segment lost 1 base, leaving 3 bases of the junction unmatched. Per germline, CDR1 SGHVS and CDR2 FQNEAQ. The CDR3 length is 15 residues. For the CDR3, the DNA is TGTGCCAGCAGCTTAGACGGACAGGACACAGATACGCAGTATTTT. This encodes CASSLDGQDTDTQYF.

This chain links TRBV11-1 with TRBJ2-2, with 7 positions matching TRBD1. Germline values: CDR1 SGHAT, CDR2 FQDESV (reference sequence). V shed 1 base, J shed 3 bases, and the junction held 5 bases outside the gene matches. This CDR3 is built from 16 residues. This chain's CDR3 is CASSLETGRDTGELFF. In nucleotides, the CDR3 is TGTGCCAGCAGCTTAGAGACAGGGCGAGACACCGGGGAGCTGTTTTTT.

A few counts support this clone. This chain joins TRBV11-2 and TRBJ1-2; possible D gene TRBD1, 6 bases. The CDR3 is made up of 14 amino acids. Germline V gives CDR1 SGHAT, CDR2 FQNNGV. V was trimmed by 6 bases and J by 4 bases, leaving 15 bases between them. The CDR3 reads CASRPNDRPYGYTF. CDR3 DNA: TGTGCCAGCAGACCGAATGACAGGCCCTATGGCTACACCTTC.

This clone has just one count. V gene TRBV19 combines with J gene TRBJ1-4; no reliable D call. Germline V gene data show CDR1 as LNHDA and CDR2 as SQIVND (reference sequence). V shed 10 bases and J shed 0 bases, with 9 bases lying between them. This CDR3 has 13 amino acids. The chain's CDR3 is CATRGATNEKLFF. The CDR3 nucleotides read TGTGCCACCCGGGGTGCAACTAATGAAAAACTGTTTTTT.